The rows below give T cell receptor beta chains drawn from one sample of a study of shared clonotypes between healthy human individuals. Libraries were prepared by immunoSEQ multiplex PCR; TCRdb keeps only in-frame clonotypes and omits some of them. The sample consists of approximately 350,000 clones, just over 95% of them appearing once. The sequenced sample consisted of memory CD8+ T cells sorted from blood. These receptors all stem from a man aged 25 to 40 in good health. The CDR3 runs from the conserved cysteine through the conserved F or W. D genes are given only for firm matches. Expanded clones are given a class, and other clones once, few, many or no size at all.

d_call j_call v_call clone_size cdr3_nt cdr3_aa
. TRBJ2-7 TRBV19 . TGTGCCAGTAGTATCAGGGAAGGCGAGCAGTACTTC CASSIREGEQYF
. TRBJ1-2 TRBV5-1 . TGCGCCAGCAGCTTCGAGGGCACTAACTATGGCTACACCTTC CASSFEGTNYGYTF
. TRBJ2-3 TRBV5-1 . TGCGCCAGCAGCTTTCGGGCGAAGGAAGGCGGCGATACGCAGTATTTT CASSFRAKEGGDTQYF
. TRBJ1-2 TRBV11-2 . TGTGCCAGCAGCTTAGAAGGCCGGACTTATGGCTACACCTTC CASSLEGRTYGYTF
. TRBJ2-1 TRBV5-1 . TGCGCCAGCAGCCACTCACCGGACAGTAATGAGCAGTTCTTC CASSHSPDSNEQFF
TRBD2 TRBJ2-7 TRBV29-1 . TGCAGCGTATTACTAGCGGATCCCGACGATCGCGAGCAGTACTTC CSVLLADPDDREQYF
TRBD2 TRBJ2-1 TRBV5-4 . TGTGCCAGCAGCACAAAGACTAGCGTTAGCTCCTACAATGAGCAGTTCTTC CASSTKTSVSSYNEQFF
. TRBJ2-7 TRBV7-3 . TGTGCCAGCAGCTTAGAAAGAGGTTCCGAGCAGTACTTC CASSLERGSEQYF
. TRBJ1-1 TRBV28 . TGTGCCAGCTTACAACTCGGGAGGTGGGCTTTCTTT CASLQLGRWAFF
TRBD2 TRBJ2-5 TRBV5-5 . TGTGCCAGCAGCTTGGCTAGCGGGAGGGAAGAGACCCAGTACTTC CASSLASGREETQYF
. TRBJ2-5 TRBV7-9 . TGTGCCAGCAGCTTAGACCCCGAGACCCAGTACTTC CASSLDPETQYF
TRBD2 TRBJ2-5 TRBV4-1 . TGCGCCAGCAGCCAAGTGGGAGGGCTGGGGACCCAGTACTTC CASSQVGGLGTQYF
. TRBJ1-4 TRBV9 . TGTGCCAGCAGCGTCCGAGCGGAGGTGGGGCAAAAACTGTTTTTT CASSVRAEVGQKLFF
TRBD2 TRBJ2-5 TRBV25-1 once TGTGCCAGCAGTCTCGGGGGGAGGCCCCAAGAGACCCAGTACTTC CASSLGGRPQETQYF
. TRBJ2-2 TRBV5-4 . TGTGCCAGCAGCTTGGATCGAGCTACCGGGGAGCTGTTTTTT CASSLDRATGELFF
. TRBJ1-5 TRBV20-1 . TGCAGTGCTAAGGGGGATCAGCCCCAGCATTTT CSAKGDQPQHF
TRBD2 TRBJ2-3 TRBV10-3 . TGTGCCATCAGTGAGGGACTAGCGGGACCAGATACGCAGTATTTT CAISEGLAGPDTQYF
TRBD2 TRBJ2-1 TRBV5-1 . TGCGCCAGCAGGGAATCCGGGACTAGCGGATACAATGAGCAGTTCTTC CASRESGTSGYNEQFF
TRBD1 TRBJ1-2 TRBV7-9 . TGTGCCAGCAGCTTAGACAGGGGAATCTATGGCTACACCTTC CASSLDRGIYGYTF
TRBD1 TRBJ2-2 TRBV14 . TGTGCCAGCAGCCCCGACAGGGTGGGCACCGGGGAGCTGTTTTTT CASSPDRVGTGELFF
TRBD2 TRBJ2-3 TRBV27 once TGTGCCAGCAGTTCCTCGACTAGCGGCACAGATACGCAGTATTTT CASSSSTSGTDTQYF
. TRBJ2-1 TRBV7-9 . TGTGCCAGCACCGAGGGGGGTGGTGAGCAGTTCTTC CASTEGGGEQFF
. TRBJ2-5 TRBV6-6 . TGTGCCAGCAGGACCCGGGGCCTCATATCAGAGACCCAGTACTTC CASRTRGLISETQYF
. TRBJ2-7 TRBV5-4 . TGTGCCAGCAGCTTCCGAGGCACCTACGAGCAGTACTTC CASSFRGTYEQYF
TRBD1 TRBJ2-7 TRBV7-8 . TGTGCCAGCAGCTTAGTACTCGGGACAGGGACCGAGCAGTACTTC CASSLVLGTGTEQYF
. TRBJ2-2 TRBV27 . TGTGCCAGCAGGGCCAGAACCGGGGAGCTGTTTTTT CASRARTGELFF
TRBD2 TRBJ2-3 TRBV10-3 . TGTGCCATCAGAAGAGCGGGAGGGGGGGCAGATACGCAGTATTTT CAIRRAGGGADTQYF